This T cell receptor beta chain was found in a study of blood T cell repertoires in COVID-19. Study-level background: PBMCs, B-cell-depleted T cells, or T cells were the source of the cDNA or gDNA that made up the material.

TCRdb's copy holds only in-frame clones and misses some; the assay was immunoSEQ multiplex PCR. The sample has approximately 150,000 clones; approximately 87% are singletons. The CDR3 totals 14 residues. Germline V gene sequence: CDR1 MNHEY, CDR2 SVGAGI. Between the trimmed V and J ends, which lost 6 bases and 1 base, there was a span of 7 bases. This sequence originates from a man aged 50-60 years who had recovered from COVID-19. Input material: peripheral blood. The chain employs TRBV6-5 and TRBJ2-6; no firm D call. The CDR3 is CASRPGSGANVLTF. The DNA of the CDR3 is TGTGCCAGCAGGCCAGGATCTGGGGCCAACGTCCTGACTTTC.